The present T cell receptor beta chain was sequenced within a study of OX40 agonist ivuxolimab in advanced cancers. V was clipped by 5 bases and J by 2 bases, with 21 bases between them. Germline V gene data show CDR1 as SGHTA and CDR2 as FQGNSA. The CDR3 has 17 residues. Assay used: immunoSEQ multiplex PCR; TCRdb lists only in-frame clones, some missing. The sample lists over 25,000 clones; roughly 76% were seen once. The clonotype originates from an adult with an advanced solid tumor such as melanoma, head and neck, liver or kidney cancer. This chain connects TRBV7-2 to TRBJ2-5, with a weak D call TRBD2 (5 bases). The source was CD4+ or CD8+ T cells sorted from blood, collected in a trial of the OX40 agonist ivuxolimab. The CDR3 here is CASSPWLAGGTQETQYF. The CDR3 bases are TGTGCCAGCAGCCCCTGGCTAGCAGGAGGTACACAAGAGACCCAGTACTTC.